A selection of T cell receptor beta chains follows, all from one sample in a study of metastatic and nonmetastatic thyroid tumors. TCRdb re-analyzed the PCR reads through MiXCR. The sample has approximately 70,000 clones, just over 4% seen once. The specimen was blood. The receptors originated from a female donor with papillary thyroid cancer or a benign thyroid nodule (not recorded which). Some clones in this sample may be carry-over from other donors' samples. CDR3s include the opening cysteine and the closing phenylalanine or tryptophan. A D gene is named only where the DNA matches it firmly. Where a row states a size, it is once, few, many or the class of an expanded clone; other rows omit it.

abundance	j_gene	v_gene	d_gene	CDR3nt	CDR3aa
many	TRBJ2-1	TRBV5-1	TRBD2	TGCGCCAGCAGCTTAGTACTAGCGGGAGGGGACAGCTCCTACAATGAGCAGTTCTTC	CASSLVLAGGDSSYNEQFF
many	TRBJ2-1	TRBV6-5	.	TGTGCCAGCAGTTACTCACATACTGGTTACGGTTGGCAGTTCTTC	CASSYSHTGYGWQFF
few	TRBJ2-3	TRBV6-1	TRBD2	TGTGCCAGCGCAAAACTAGCGGGAGGGGGAGTAGATACGCAGTATTTT	CASAKLAGGGVDTQYF
many	TRBJ2-7	TRBV4-1	.	TGCGCCAGCAGCCTCCAACCGGACAGATCCTACGAGCAGTACTTC	CASSLQPDRSYEQYF
few	TRBJ2-3	TRBV6-1	TRBD2	TGTGCCAGCAGCAAACTCCCGGGACTAGCGGGAGGGGGAGTAGATACGCAGTATTTT	CASSKLPGLAGGGVDTQYF
many	TRBJ2-7	TRBV20-1	.	TGCAGTGCTAGTGGCCAGATGGGGACCTACGAGCAGTACTTC	CSASGQMGTYEQYF
many	TRBJ1-4	TRBV5-4	TRBD1	TGTGCCAGCAGCCTGACGACAGGGGAGAATGAAAAACTGTTTTTT	CASSLTTGENEKLFF
many	TRBJ2-7	TRBV6-1	TRBD1	TGTGCCAGCAGCCGGGACAGGGACTACGAGCAGTACTTC	CASSRDRDYEQYF
many	TRBJ1-4	TRBV5-1	.	TGCGCCAGCAGCGAAGGGGTTAATGAAAAACTGTTTTTT	CASSEGVNEKLFF
.	TRBJ1-2	TRBV6-2/TRBV6-3	.	TGTGCCAGCAGACAGGGTATTCCTACTAACTATGGCTACACCTTC	CASRQGIPTNYGYTF
many	TRBJ1-5	TRBV6-4	TRBD1	TGTGCCAGCAGTCCCGGGACAGGGGGGGAGCCCCAGCATTTT	CASSPGTGGEPQHF
many	TRBJ1-5	TRBV7-2	.	TGTGCCAGCAGCTTAGTAGCGGGGGGGGGTCAGCCCCAGCATTTT	CASSLVAGGGQPQHF
few	TRBJ2-3	TRBV20-1	.	TGCAGTGCTAGCCCCGTGACTGGAAGCACAGATACGCGGTATTTT	CSASPVTGSTDTRYF
many	TRBJ2-3	TRBV6-1	TRBD2	TGTGCCAGCAGCTACCGCGGGAGTAGCACAGATACGCAGTATTTT	CASSYRGSSTDTQYF
few	TRBJ1-2	TRBV19	.	TGTGCCAGTAGGGACTATGGCTACACCTTC	CASRDYGYTF
many	TRBJ2-2	TRBV2	.	TGTGCCAGCAGCGCCAGGACGGTAAACACCGGGGAGCTGTTTTTT	CASSARTVNTGELFF
many	TRBJ2-6	TRBV4-1	TRBD1	TGCGCCAGCAGCCAAGATGACAGGGGGGCTGGGGCCAACGTCCTGACTTTC	CASSQDDRGAGANVLTF
many	TRBJ2-1	TRBV11-2	.	TGTGCCAGCAGCTTAAACAACCACAATGAGCAGTTCTTC	CASSLNNHNEQFF
.	TRBJ1-5	TRBV2	.	TGTGCCAGCATTAAAAACAGGGAGAGTAATCAGCCCCAGCATTTT	CASIKNRESNQPQHF
many	TRBJ2-7	TRBV19	.	TGTGCCAGTAGTACCCTCGGGACCGCTGCCTACGAGCAGTACTTC	CASSTLGTAAYEQYF
many	TRBJ1-4	TRBV4-1	.	TGCGCCAGCAGCCCGGAGGAGGGCTCTAATGAAAAACTGTTTTTT	CASSPEEGSNEKLFF
many	TRBJ2-1	TRBV19	.	TGTGCCAGTAGAAAGGACCCCTCCTACAATGAGCAGTTCTTC	CASRKDPSYNEQFF
few	TRBJ1-1	TRBV28	.	TGTGCCAGCAGCCAACTGAACACTGAAGCTTTCTTT	CASSQLNTEAFF
few	TRBJ1-1	TRBV30	.	TGTGCCTGGAGTGGGCATGGCGGGACTGAAGCTTTCTTT	CAWSGHGGTEAFF
few	TRBJ2-2	TRBV10-1	.	TGCGCCAGCAGTTCCGGTCCCAACACCGGGGAGCTGTTTTTT	CASSSGPNTGELFF